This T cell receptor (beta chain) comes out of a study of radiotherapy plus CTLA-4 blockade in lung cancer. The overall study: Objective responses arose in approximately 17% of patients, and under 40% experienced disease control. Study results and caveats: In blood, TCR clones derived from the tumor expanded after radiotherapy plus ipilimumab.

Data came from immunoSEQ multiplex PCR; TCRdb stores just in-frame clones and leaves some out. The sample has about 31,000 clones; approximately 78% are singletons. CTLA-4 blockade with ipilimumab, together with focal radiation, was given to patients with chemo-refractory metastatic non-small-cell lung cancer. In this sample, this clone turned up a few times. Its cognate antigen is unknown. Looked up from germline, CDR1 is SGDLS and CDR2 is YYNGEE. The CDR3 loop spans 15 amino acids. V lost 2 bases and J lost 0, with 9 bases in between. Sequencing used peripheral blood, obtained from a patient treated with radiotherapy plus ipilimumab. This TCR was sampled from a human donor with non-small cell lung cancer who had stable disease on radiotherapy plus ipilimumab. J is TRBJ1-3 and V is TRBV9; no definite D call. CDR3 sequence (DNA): TGTGCCAGCAGCGTTGGGCAGTCCTCTGGAAACACCATATATTTT. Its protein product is CASSVGQSSGNTIYF.